Listed below are T cell receptor beta chains from one sample, sequenced in a study of beta chain features in type 1 diabetes. The repertoire was sequenced with immunoSEQ multiplex PCR; TCRdb's copy has only in-frame clones and lacks some. The sample lists 810,000 or so clones, roughly 15% occurring once. Sequenced input: naive CD4+ T cells from blood. Receptors originate from a woman aged 18-29 years in good health. Each CDR3 is given with its conserved first and last residue. Expanded clones are given a class, and other clones once, few, many or no size at all.

v_call clone_size cdr3_aa
TRBV7-9 few CASSVLAGVTGYTF
TRBV27 . CASSRTPYNEQFF
TRBV18 . CASSPMSGSRYEQFF
TRBV18 . CASSPPGARAGNTIYF
TRBV19 . CASRQDPATNEKLFF
TRBV9 few CASSGAGWARDEQFF
TRBV5-1 . CASSLVPAGGRNEQFF
TRBV9 . CASSVEGTGELFF
TRBV5-4 few CASSSASRGLETQYF
TRBV6-5 few CASSLAGVANTQYF
TRBV5-6 few CASSTGTGESGANVLTF
TRBV5-4 . CASSQGTASAGEQYF
TRBV5-1 few CASSVEGGLNTGELFF
TRBV7-2 few CASSPVFTDTQYF
TRBV6-6 few CASSYTGGEAFF
TRBV10-3 few CAIKGTGSNEQFF
TRBV18 few CASSPRTQENEQFF
TRBV15 . CATSRAGVSPDTQYF
TRBV6-5 . CASSYQLPGANQPQHF
TRBV28 . CASSLSYNEQFF
TRBV25-1 . CASSSGTSGRQNEQFF
TRBV20-1 . CSAQGDTEAFF
TRBV19 . CASSIYPYEQYF
TRBV14 . CASSQDPISTQYF
TRBV4-3 . CASSQDRAGGLEKLFF